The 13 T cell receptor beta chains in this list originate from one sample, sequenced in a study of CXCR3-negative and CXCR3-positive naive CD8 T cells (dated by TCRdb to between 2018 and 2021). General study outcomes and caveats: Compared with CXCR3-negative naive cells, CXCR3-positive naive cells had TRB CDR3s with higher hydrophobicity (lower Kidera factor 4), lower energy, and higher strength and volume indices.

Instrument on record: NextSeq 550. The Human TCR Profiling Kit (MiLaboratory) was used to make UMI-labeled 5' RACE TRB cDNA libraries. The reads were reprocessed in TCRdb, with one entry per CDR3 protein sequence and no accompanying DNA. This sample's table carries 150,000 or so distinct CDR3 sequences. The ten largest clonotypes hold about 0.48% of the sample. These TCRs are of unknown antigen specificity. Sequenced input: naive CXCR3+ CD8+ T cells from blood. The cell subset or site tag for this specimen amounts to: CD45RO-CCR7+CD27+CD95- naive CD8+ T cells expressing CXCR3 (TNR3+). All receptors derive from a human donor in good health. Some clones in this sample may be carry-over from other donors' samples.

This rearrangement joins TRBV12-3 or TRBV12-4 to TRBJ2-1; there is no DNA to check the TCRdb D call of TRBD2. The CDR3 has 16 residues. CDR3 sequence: CASTMTSGAAYNEQFF.

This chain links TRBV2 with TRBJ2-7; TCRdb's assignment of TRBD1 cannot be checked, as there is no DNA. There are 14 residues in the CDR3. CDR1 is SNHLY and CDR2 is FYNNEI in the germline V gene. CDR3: CASNAGGEYYEQYF.

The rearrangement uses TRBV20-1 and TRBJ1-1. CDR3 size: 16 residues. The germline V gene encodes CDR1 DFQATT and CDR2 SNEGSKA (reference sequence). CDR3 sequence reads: CSARDPGFGGSTEAFF.

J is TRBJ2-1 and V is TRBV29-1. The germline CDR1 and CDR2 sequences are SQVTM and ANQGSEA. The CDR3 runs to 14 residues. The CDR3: CSVVGQASYNEQFF.

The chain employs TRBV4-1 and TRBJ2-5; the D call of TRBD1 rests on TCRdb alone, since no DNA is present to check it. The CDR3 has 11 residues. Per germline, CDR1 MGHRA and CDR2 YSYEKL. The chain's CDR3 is CASSQDGQTRF.

The CDR3 is CASSPEGTGTADEQFF. The gene calls are TRBV4-1 and TRBJ2-1; the D call from TCRdb, TRBD1, cannot be confirmed without DNA. The CDR3 spans 16 residues. Germline CDR1 is MGHRA and CDR2 is YSYEKL.

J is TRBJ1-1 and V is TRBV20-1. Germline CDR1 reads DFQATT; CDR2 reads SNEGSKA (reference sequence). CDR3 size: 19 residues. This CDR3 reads CSARGNMEGYGFSNTEAFF.

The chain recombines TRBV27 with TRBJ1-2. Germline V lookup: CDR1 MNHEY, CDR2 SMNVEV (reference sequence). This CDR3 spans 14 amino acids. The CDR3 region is CASSPQRDFDGYTF.

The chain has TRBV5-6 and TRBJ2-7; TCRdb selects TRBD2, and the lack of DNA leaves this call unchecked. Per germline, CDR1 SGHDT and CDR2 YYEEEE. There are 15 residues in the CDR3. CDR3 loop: CASSLASGYSYEQYF. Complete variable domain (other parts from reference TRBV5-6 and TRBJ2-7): DAGVTQSPTHLIKTRGQQVTLRCSPKSGHDTVSWYQQALGQGPQFIFQYYEEEERQRGNFPDRFSGHQFPNYSSELNVNALLLGDSALYLCASSLASGYSYEQYFGPGTRLTVT.

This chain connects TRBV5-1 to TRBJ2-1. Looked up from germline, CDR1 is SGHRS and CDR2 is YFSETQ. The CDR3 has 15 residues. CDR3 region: CASSWAGFPYNEQFF.

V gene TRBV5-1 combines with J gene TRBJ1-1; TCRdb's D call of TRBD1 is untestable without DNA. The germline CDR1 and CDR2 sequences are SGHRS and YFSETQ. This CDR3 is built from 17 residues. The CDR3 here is CASSQGTTGLANTEAFF.

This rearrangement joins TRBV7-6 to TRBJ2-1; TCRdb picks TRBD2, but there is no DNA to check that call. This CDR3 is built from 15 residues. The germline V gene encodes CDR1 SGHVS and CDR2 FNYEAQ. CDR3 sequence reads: CVSVGAGDLHNEQIF. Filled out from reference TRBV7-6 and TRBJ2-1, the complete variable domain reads GAGVSQSPRYKVTKRGQDVALRCDPISGHVSLYWYRQALGQGPEFLTYFNYEAQQDKSGLPNDRFSAERPEGSISTLTIQRTEQRDSAMYRCVSVGAGDLHNEQIFGPGTRLTVL.

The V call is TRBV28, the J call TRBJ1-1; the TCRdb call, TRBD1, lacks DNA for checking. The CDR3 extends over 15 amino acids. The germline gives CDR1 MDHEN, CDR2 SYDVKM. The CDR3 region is CASSLYRAGAGEAFF.